The 15 T cell receptor beta chains listed next were all sequenced from one sample in a study of blood T cell repertoires in COVID-19. Profiled with immunoSEQ multiplex PCR; TCRdb holds only in-frame clones, not every one. The sample has around 300,000 clones; around 85% are singletons. Sequencing used peripheral blood. These receptors all come from a human donor in a cohort sampled during active COVID-19.

This sequence joins TRBV9 and TRBJ2-1; 9 positions agree with TRBD2. Unmatched junction bases numbered 7, after V lost 4 bases and J lost 5 bases. This CDR3 is 15 amino acids long. Germline V lookup: CDR1 SGDLS, CDR2 YYNGEE. CDR3 sequence (DNA): TGTGCCAGCAGCCCAGGGGGACTAGCTGACAATGAGCAGTTCTTC. Amino acids: CASSPGGLADNEQFF.

This chain joins TRBV7-9 and TRBJ2-5; possibly TRBD1 for D (5 bases). Germline-derived CDR1 and CDR2 are SEHNR and FQNEAQ (reference sequence). Trimming took 5 bases from V and 5 from J, leaving 15 bases between them. The CDR3 has 14 residues. The CDR3 nucleotides are TGTGCCAGCAGCCCCCCCAGGGCGCGGGAGACCCAGTACTTC. Amino acids: CASSPPRARETQYF. Variable domain in full (rest from reference TRBV7-9 and TRBJ2-5): DTGVSQNPRHKITKRGQNVTFRCDPISEHNRLYWYRQTLGQGPEFLTYFQNEAQLEKSRLLSDRFSAERPKGSFSTLEIQRTEQGDSAMYLCASSPPRARETQYFGPGTRLLVL.

The chain joins TRBV15 to TRBJ2-1, with 8 nucleotides matching TRBD1. Trimming cost V 3 bases and J 7 bases; bases outside gene matches: 8. The CDR3 contains 15 residues. Germline lookup yields CDR1 LNHNV and CDR2 YYDKDF (reference sequence). CDR3 protein: CATSSWQGASNEQFF. The DNA for the CDR3 is TGTGCCACCAGCAGTTGGCAGGGGGCCTCAAATGAGCAGTTCTTC.

V and J are TRBV18 and TRBJ1-1; D is undetermined. Trimming stripped 4 bases from V and 3 bases from J, with 9 bases between. The length of the CDR3 is 13 residues. Germline V gives CDR1 KGHSH, CDR2 LQKENI. For the CDR3, the DNA is TGTGCCAGCTCACAGTGGTCGGACACTGAAGCTTTCTTT. Its translation is CASSQWSDTEAFF.

This chain links TRBV24-1 with TRBJ1-1; TRBD1 matches at 9 bases. Unmatched junction bases numbered 4, after V lost 7 bases and J lost 5 bases. This CDR3 region has 13 residues. Per the germline V gene, CDR1 is KGHDR and CDR2 is SFDVKD. The CDR3 DNA reads as TGTGCCACCAGGGGACAGGGAGGTACTGAAGCTTTCTTT. Its protein is CATRGQGGTEAFF.

This rearrangement joins TRBV7-3 to TRBJ2-6; 9 bases match TRBD1. This CDR3 comprises 15 residues. Germline V gene sequence: CDR1 SGHTA, CDR2 FQGTGA. V lost 5 bases to trimming and J lost 3 bases; unmatched junction nucleotides: 2. The CDR3 DNA reads TGTGCCAGCAGCGAGGACAGGGGTGGGGCCAACGTCCTGACTTTC. It yields the protein CASSEDRGGANVLTF.

This clone was recorded once. The V call is TRBV5-1, the J call TRBJ1-2; D is ambiguous. This CDR3 has 11 amino acids. The ends were cut back, 3 bases at V and 7 bases at J, with 7 bases in the middle. Germline CDR1 SGHRS, CDR2 YFSETQ. The CDR3, as DNA: TGCGCCAGCAGCTCGAGTACTGGCTACACCTTC. Its protein product is CASSSSTGYTF.

The chain carries TRBV10-2 and TRBJ1-4; 9 bases are shared with TRBD1. Germline values: CDR1 WSHSY, CDR2 SAAADI. V lost 10 bases, J lost 8 bases, and 8 bases stayed unmatched. The CDR3 is 13 residues long. The CDR3 DNA sequence: TGCGCCACCGGGACAGGGCGGGGGGAAAAACTGTTTTTT. Its protein product is CATGTGRGEKLFF.

The chain has TRBV5-3 and TRBJ1-2; a possible D gene is TRBD1 (5 bases). TRBV5-3 is assigned to the ORF class and has an uncertain function. The CDR3 has 13 amino acids. The V and J ends lost 4 bases and 5 bases respectively, with 12 bases between them. The CDR3 region is CARSPKTGYGYTF. In nucleotides, the CDR3 is TGTGCCAGAAGCCCAAAAACAGGTTATGGCTACACCTTC.

CDR3: CASSDRGRTEAFF. The CDR3, as DNA: TGTGCCAGCAGTGATCGGGGTCGAACTGAAGCTTTCTTT. This chain uses TRBV6-1 with TRBJ1-1; no clear D gene. The CDR3 runs 13 residues. The V gene lost 3 bases and the J gene lost 5 bases, with 10 bases spanning the gap. Germline loops: CDR1 MNHNS, CDR2 SASEGT.

This chain joins TRBV24-1 and TRBJ2-3; 7 bases match TRBD1. Germline V gene data show CDR1 as KGHDR and CDR2 as SFDVKD. The V segment lost 3 bases and the J segment 0 bases; nucleotides outside the gene matches: 8. CDR3 size: 17 residues. CDR3 coding DNA: TGTGCCACCAGTGATGCCGACAGGGTTCGGAGCACAGATACGCAGTATTTT. It encodes CATSDADRVRSTDTQYF.

This chain connects TRBV30 to TRBJ1-1; TRBD1 matches at 7 bases. The germline CDR1 and CDR2 sequences are GTSNPN and SVGIG (reference sequence). This CDR3 spans 12 amino acids. With V trimmed by 5 bases and J by 4 bases, 4 bases remained unmatched. The CDR3 DNA reads TGTGCCTGGGGGACAGTGGGCACTGAAGCTTTCTTT. This codes for CAWGTVGTEAFF.

This clone was observed a few times. The chain is built from TRBV9 and TRBJ1-5; D gene uncertain. The germline CDR1 and CDR2 sequences are SGDLS and YYNGEE. V lost 5 bases to trimming and J lost 2 bases, with 11 bases between them. The CDR3 is 14 amino acids. The CDR3, as DNA: TGTGCCAGCAGTGAGGGTTATGGCAATCAGCCCCAGCATTTT. It codes for CASSEGYGNQPQHF.

This chain connects TRBV25-1 to TRBJ1-2; 9 bases fit TRBD1. Losses at the gene ends were 1 base for V and 9 bases for J; bases not matched to a gene: 6. The germline V gene encodes CDR1 MGHDK and CDR2 SYGVNS. There are 14 residues in the CDR3. The chain's CDR3 is CASSESGTGKRYTF. The CDR3 DNA reads as TGTGCCAGCAGTGAATCTGGGACAGGGAAGCGCTACACCTTC.

The chain links TRBV7-8 to TRBJ2-2; possibly TRBD2 for D (6 bases). Deletions cut 5 bases from V and 4 bases from J, with 14 bases between. The CDR3 has 15 residues. CDR1 and CDR2 (germline): SGHVS, FQNEAQ. This CDR3 is CASSPLRRGTGELFF. DNA of the CDR3: TGTGCCAGCAGCCCTTTAAGGAGGGGCACCGGGGAGCTGTTTTTT.